This T cell receptor (beta chain) comes out of a study of T cells in localized non-small cell lung cancer. Study-level results: It remains possible that heterogeneity exists, since only one tumor region was sequenced.

V lost 5 bases, J lost 5 bases, and 7 bases lay in between. This CDR3 contains 12 residues. Germline V CDR1 and CDR2: MGHRA, YSYEKL. Repertoires were generated with immunoSEQ multiplex PCR, while TCRdb's copy carries only in-frame clones and drops some. The sample carries under 100,000 clones, more than 70% recorded once. Worth noting for this clone: The antigen is not known.

The chain carries TRBV4-1 and TRBJ1-5; D ambiguous. Sequences were derived from peripheral blood, sampled before any cancer treatment. This receptor was obtained from a woman aged 40-69 years with stage I squamous cell lung carcinoma. This CDR3 reads CASSTGDQPQHF. CDR3 nucleotide sequence: TGCGCCAGCAGCACCGGAGATCAGCCCCAGCATTTT.